This TCR beta chain appears in the sequencing data of a study of blood T cell repertoires in COVID-19. Study context: Nucleic acid was either cDNA or gDNA, and it came from T cells, B-cell-depleted T cells, or PBMCs.

Per the authors' pipeline: Estimation of nucleated cell counts was performed using reference gene primer amplification. Profiled with immunoSEQ multiplex PCR; TCRdb holds only in-frame clones, not every one. V, J and clone size are taken as reported in that table, and D and trimming were inferred from the DNA itself. The sample has about 190,000 clones; around 87% are singletons. The sample comprised peripheral blood. The clonotype originates from a man aged 40-50 years with active or convalescent COVID-19.

CDR3 region: CASSSRQGYEQYF. The DNA of the CDR3 is TGTGCCAGTAGCTCAAGACAGGGATACGAGCAGTACTTC. This chain links TRBV19 with TRBJ2-7, with 7 bases identical to TRBD1. Germline V gene lookup returns CDR1 LNHDA and CDR2 SQIVND (reference sequence). The trim removed 6 bases at V and 4 bases at J, leaving 6 bases unmatched. CDR3 length equals 13 residues.